This TCR beta chain was identified during a study of cytomegalovirus exposure and HLA in healthy donors. Findings and caveats of the study: Indistinguishability led to the exclusion of some V segments, TRBV6-2 and TRBV6-3 included.

Trimming removed 3 bases at V and 10 bases at J, with 16 bases between. This CDR3 is built from 14 residues. Germline-derived CDR1 and CDR2 are SGDLS and YYNGEE. This PCR relied on a set of 60 Vbeta primers and 13 Jbeta primers. Assay used: immunoSEQ multiplex PCR; TCRdb lists only in-frame clones, some missing. The sample has roughly 120,000 clones; 74% are singletons. Note on this clone: What it binds is not known.

The V call is TRBV9, the J call TRBJ1-4; tentative D call: TRBD1 (6 bases). This clonotype was sampled from a woman aged 45-60 years in good health and CMV-seropositive. Input material: PBMCs. The CDR3: CASSGTGNSGKLFF. DNA for the CDR3: TGTGCCAGCAGCGGCACAGGGAATTCCGGAAAACTGTTTTTT.